This TCR beta chain was captured in a study of pediatric ulcerative colitis. The method was immunoSEQ multiplex PCR; TCRdb's version includes in-frame clones alone and lacks a portion of them. The sample contains about 15,000 clones, approximately 90% of which appear only once. Germline CDR1 is SGDLS and CDR2 is YYNGEE. This CDR3 contains 17 residues. Trimming removed 3 bases from V and 0 bases from J, with 16 bases in between. Sequenced sample: blood. The origin of this receptor is a boy aged 10-17 years with moderate ulcerative colitis. The chain has TRBV9 and TRBJ1-3, with D perhaps matching TRBD1 (5 bases). For the CDR3, the DNA is TGTGCCAGCAGCGGCGGGACGCGTGAGGGCTCTGGAAACACCATATATTTT. Protein: CASSGGTREGSGNTIYF.